The subject of this entry is one T cell receptor beta chain. The source of the sample is a study of control samples from healthy donors and cancer patients. The V end lost 6 bases, the J end lost 0 bases, and 11 bases lay between the germline ends. CDR1 is SNHLY and CDR2 is FYNNEI in the germline V gene. There are 14 residues in the CDR3. The repertoire was sequenced with immunoSEQ multiplex PCR; TCRdb's copy has only in-frame clones and lacks some. There are under 150,000 clones in the sample; more than 70% occur only once, and about 2.7% lies in the top ten. What was sequenced was blood. The genes are TRBV2 and TRBJ1-1; D may be TRBD1 (5 bases). The sequence was obtained from a man between 60 and 75 years old in good health. In nucleotides, the CDR3 is TGTGCCAGCAGAGCAGGGAACCTGAACACTGAAGCTTTCTTT. It encodes CASRAGNLNTEAFF.